The source of this T cell receptor (beta chain) is a study of T cell repertoires in cytomegalovirus infection (dated by TCRdb to about 2019). In terms of the full investigation: Recently identified HLA-C-restricted CMV epitopes, whose presentation resists viral immunomodulation, were targeted by peptide stimulations together with well-studied HLA-B-restricted epitopes. Because public TCR beta signatures pointed to carriage of CMV infection together with the matching HLA type, the HLA type of each donor mattered for the analysis.

The sequencer was an Illumina HiSeq 1500. TCRdb cleaned the public reads at Q25 with fastp, built clones with MiXCR and kept in-frame beta chains. Entries are consolidated by CDR3 protein sequence, retaining the most common genes and DNA. For this sample there are about 770,000 distinct CDR3 sequences; almost 30% appear just once. Roughly 14% of the sample goes to the ten largest clones. Details on this clonotype: What this receptor recognizes is not known. Per-base quality was not reported, and no clone a single base away is much larger than it.

The full study reports these points: Cumulative frequency of public TCR beta family members discriminated carriers of CMV infection plus the relevant HLA type in this cohort and an independent approximately 360-donor cohort. In the ex vivo response, HLA-C-restricted CMV-specific TCR beta clonotypes were dominant, and in two of eight donors the single most frequent clonotype came from this HLA-C-restricted group.

Interpreted using the paper, the treatment or condition label stands for: in vitro stimulation with specific CMV peptide epitopes to enrich CMV-specific T cells. V is pared back by 4 bases and J by 6 bases, with 13 bases lying between the germline termini. Including the terminal cysteine and phenylalanine, the CDR3 comprises 13 residues. Solely the CDR3 DNA is kept, with 39 bases framed from the first base. CDR1 and CDR2 were assigned from the germline V gene (reference sequence) as DFQATT and SNEGSKA. The source of this sequence is a human donor in good health (CMV status not recorded). Some clones in this sample may be carry-over from other donors' samples. The rearrangement combines TRBV20-1 with TRBJ2-1, with the D gene uncertain. The sample consisted of cultured CD8+ T cells from PBMCs, taken from culture after CMV antigen stimulation. The DNA reads as follows: TGCAGTGCTAAGTTGGGCGCGGTCAATGAGCAGTTCTTC. Translated, it gives CSAKLGAVNEQFF.